Below are 10 T cell receptor beta chains sequenced from a single sample in a study of blood T cell repertoires in COVID-19. Produced via immunoSEQ multiplex PCR; TCRdb's table is partial and in-frame only. The sample contains 150,000 to 200,000 clones, 85% to 90% of which appear only once. Sequenced material: peripheral blood. The receptors were sampled from a woman in her sixties or seventies with acute or convalescent COVID-19.

This clone was recorded only once. The V gene is TRBV4-1, the J gene TRBJ1-3; D is ambiguous. Trimming took 4 bases from V and 4 from J, leaving 17 bases between them. CDR3 size: 16 residues. CDR1 is MGHRA and CDR2 is YSYEKL in the germline V gene. The CDR3 nucleotides are TGCGCCAGCAGCCGGGGAGTGGGAAAGAGGGGAAACACCATATATTTT. It translates to CASSRGVGKRGNTIYF.

This sequence joins TRBV5-5 and TRBJ2-7, with 7 bases that match TRBD1. The CDR3 has 15 residues. The germline CDR1 and CDR2 sequences are SGHKS and YYEKEE (reference sequence). V gave up 4 bases and J gave up 6 bases; unmatched junction bases: 13. The CDR3 region has the DNA TGTGCCAGCAGCCTGAACAGGGGCTTGCCCGGCGAGCAGTACTTC. Its translation is CASSLNRGLPGEQYF. The variable domain in full, with the rest retrieved from reference TRBV5-5 and TRBJ2-7, is DAGVTQSPTHLIKTRGQQVTLRCSPISGHKSVSWYQQVLGQGPQFIFQYYEKEERGRGNFPDRFSARQFPNYSSELNVNALLLGDSALYLCASSLNRGLPGEQYFGPGTRLTVT.

This chain uses TRBV14 with TRBJ1-4, with D unclear. The germline V gene encodes CDR1 SGHDN and CDR2 FVKESK. V lost 1 base and J lost 11, with 8 bases in between. This CDR3 is built from 12 residues. The CDR3 region has the DNA TGTGCCAGCAGCCAAGTTGGGGAGAAACTGTTTTTT. Protein product: CASSQVGEKLFF. The complete variable domain, with remaining parts taken from reference TRBV14 and TRBJ1-4, reads EAGVTQFPSHSVIEKGQTVTLRCDPISGHDNLYWYRRVMGKEIKFLLHFVKESKQDESGMPNNRFLAERTGGTYSTLKVQPAELEDSGVYFCASSQVGEKLFFGSGTQLSVL.

This chain uses TRBV6-5 with TRBJ1-2; D is unclear. The CDR3 loop spans 14 amino acids. Germline V gene sequence: CDR1 MNHEY, CDR2 SVGAGI. V was trimmed by 5 bases and J by 3 bases, leaving 13 bases between them. The CDR3 DNA reads as TGTGCCAGCAGTAGACCGGGAGGATACTATGGCTACACCTTC. It yields the protein CASSRPGGYYGYTF.

The rearrangement uses TRBV5-1 and TRBJ1-3, with D tentatively TRBD1 (6 bases). The CDR3 runs 16 residues. Germline-derived CDR1 and CDR2 are SGHRS and YFSETQ. Trimming removed 4 bases from V and 0 bases from J, with 14 bases in between. The CDR3 DNA is TGCGCCAGCAGCCCAATGACAGGTCACTCTGGAAACACCATATATTTT. Translation gives CASSPMTGHSGNTIYF.

The J gene is TRBJ2-3, the V gene TRBV4-2, with TRBD2 identical over 10 bases. CDR1 is LGHNA, CDR2 YNFKEQ, per germline. J gave up 6 bases and V 1 base, and 13 bases lay outside the gene matches. CDR3 length: 18 residues. The CDR3 sequence: CASSQVGIAGGPGDTQYF. The CDR3 DNA reads as TGTGCCAGCAGCCAAGTCGGTATAGCGGGAGGACCGGGGGATACGCAGTATTTT.

V is TRBV25-1 and J is TRBJ2-2, with D maybe TRBD1 (5 bases). Germline values: CDR1 MGHDK, CDR2 SYGVNS. V lost 6 bases and J lost 0, with 14 bases in between. CDR3 length: 16 residues. Here the CDR3 DNA reads TGTGCCAGCAGAGACGGCAAACAGGCGAACACCGGGGAGCTGTTTTTT. Translated: CASRDGKQANTGELFF.

The gene calls are TRBV4-2 and TRBJ1-4; TRBD1 agrees at 8 bases. This CDR3 comprises 16 residues. CDR1 is LGHNA, CDR2 YNFKEQ, per germline. After removal of 4 bases from V and 0 bases from J, the junction contained 4 bases not matched to a gene. The DNA of the CDR3 is TGTGCCAGCAGCCCTTCGACAGGGGCAACTAATGAAAAACTGTTTTTT. It translates to CASSPSTGATNEKLFF.

The V and J genes are TRBV5-4 and TRBJ2-1; TRBD1 is a possible D gene (6 bases). Germline V gene data show CDR1 as SGHNT and CDR2 as YYREEE (reference sequence). The germline V and J ends were trimmed by 7 bases and 0 bases, with 8 bases remaining between them. CDR3 length: 13 residues. CDR3 amino acids: CASGQSSYNEQFF. CDR3 nucleotides: TGTGCCAGCGGACAGTCCTCCTACAATGAGCAGTTCTTC.

The rearrangement uses TRBV18 and TRBJ2-7; 7 nucleotides agree with TRBD2. V was pared by 4 bases and J by 6 bases, with 6 bases of the junction left unmatched. This CDR3 has 13 amino acids. Germline V gives CDR1 KGHSH, CDR2 LQKENI. The DNA for the CDR3 is TGTGCCAGCTCACTTGGACTAGAATCCGAGCAGTACGTC. As protein: CASSLGLESEQYV.